The 22 T cell receptor beta chains listed next were all sequenced from one sample in a study of T cells in Graves' hyperthyroidism and ophthalmopathy. RNA transcripts yielded amplified TCR beta CDR3 regions. Using the HTBI primer set, a first-round RT-PCR was run on the TCR CDR3. Each CDR3 protein gets one entry after TCRdb re-called the multiplex PCR reads with MiXCR. The sample contains hundreds of thousands of distinct CDR3 sequences, approximately 19% of which appear only once. The sample taken for sequencing was blood. These receptor sequences come from a woman aged 18-29 years with Graves' hyperthyroidism.

This clonotype was detected many times. The J gene is TRBJ1-2, the V gene TRBV6-1; D call uncertain. Germline V gene data show CDR1 as MNHNS and CDR2 as SASEGT. CDR3 length: 16 amino acids. The V end lost 6 bases, the J end lost 6 bases, and 23 bases lay between the germline ends. DNA of the CDR3: TGTGCCAGCAGACACCGAAGGCCCTCCTCAAGAAATGGCTACACCTTC. Amino acid sequence: CASRHRRPSSRNGYTF.

The CDR3 is CASSLVQNTIYF. The CDR3 coding sequence is TGTGCCAGCAGCTTGGTCCAAAACACCATATATTTT. The chain combines TRBV5-5 with TRBJ1-3, with D unclear. The V and J ends lost 0 bases and 6 bases respectively, with 4 bases between them. Germline V lookup: CDR1 SGHKS, CDR2 YYEKEE (reference sequence). The CDR3 spans 12 residues. The full variable domain, in which reference TRBV5-5 and TRBJ1-3 provide the parts outside the CDR3, is DAGVTQSPTHLIKTRGQQVTLRCSPISGHKSVSWYQQVLGQGPQFIFQYYEKEERGRGNFPDRFSARQFPNYSSELNVNALLLGDSALYLCASSLVQNTIYFGEGSWLTVV.

In the case of this clonotype: A junction end diverges from the germline sequence, so it may reflect a read error. The chain is built from TRBV24-1 and TRBJ2-5, with D possibly being TRBD1 (6 bases). The CDR3 extends over 15 amino acids. Per the germline V gene, CDR1 is KGHDR and CDR2 is SFDVKD. CDR3 in amino acids: CATSDPDRYQVTQYF. CDR3 bases: TGTGCCACCAGTGACCCCGACAGGTACCAAGTGACCCAGTACTTC.

This clonotype was seen ten or more times. This rearrangement joins TRBV5-1 to TRBJ2-7, with TRBD1 identical over 7 bases. Per the germline V gene, CDR1 is SGHRS and CDR2 is YFSETQ. Trimming cost V 4 bases and J 2 bases; bases outside gene matches: 6. The CDR3 length is 14 residues. For the CDR3, the DNA is TGCGCCAGCAGCCCTTTAGGGGGCGCCTACGAGCAGTACTTC. This gives the protein CASSPLGGAYEQYF.

The table lists this clonotype with many counts. V gene TRBV20-1 combines with J gene TRBJ2-5; D uncertain. The V gene's germline CDR1 is DFQATT and CDR2 SNEGSKA (reference sequence). This CDR3 is 13 amino acids long. V was clipped by 6 bases and J by 5 bases, with 16 bases between them. The CDR3: CSAPRRLRETQYF. The CDR3 DNA is TGCAGTGCGCCCCGGAGATTGAGGGAGACCCAGTACTTC.

This clonotype was seen a few times. Compared with germline, one end of the junction differs, possibly owing to a read error. The rearrangement joins TRBV2 to TRBJ2-7, with D hard to call. The germline gives CDR1 SNHLY, CDR2 FYNNEI. The length of the CDR3 is 15 residues. The CDR3 is CASSSSWVLGYDQYF. For the CDR3, the DNA is TGTGCCAGCAGTTCTTCTTGGGTCCTGGGCTACGATCAGTACTTC.

This clonotype was observed many times. The chain uses TRBV4-1 and TRBJ2-5; weak D call: TRBD2 (6 bases). Germline CDR1 and CDR2: MGHRA and YSYEKL. The CDR3 has 14 residues. The V end lost 1 base, the J end lost 5 bases, and 11 bases lay between the germline ends. The CDR3 region is CASSQAGGRETQYF. CDR3 sequence (DNA): TGCGCCAGCAGCCAAGCCGGGGGTAGGGAGACCCAGTACTTC.

In DNA, the CDR3 is TGCGCCAGCCAGGGGCTCACAGGGGATGGGTACGAGCAGTACTTC. Its protein is CASQGLTGDGYEQYF. This chain joins TRBV5-1 and TRBJ2-7; 7 bases map to TRBD1. After removal of 7 bases from V and 4 bases from J, the junction contained 14 bases not matched to a gene. Germline values: CDR1 SGHRS, CDR2 YFSETQ. The CDR3 loop spans 15 amino acids.

This clonotype occurred a few times. The chain combines TRBV12-3 or TRBV12-4 with TRBJ2-4; possible D gene TRBD2, 6 bases. The CDR3 covers 13 residues. V was shortened by 8 bases and J by 1 base, with 9 bases between the two germline ends. CDR3 sequence reads: CASGREAKNIQYF. As DNA, the CDR3 is TGTGCCAGCGGACGGGAGGCCAAAAACATTCAGTACTTC.

This clonotype has ten or more counts. The V and J genes are TRBV7-2 and TRBJ1-2; 9 bases fit TRBD1. The CDR3 sequence is 15 residues long. The trim removed 9 bases at V and 1 base at J, leaving 9 bases unmatched. CDR1 is SGHTA, CDR2 FQGNSA, per germline. The DNA of the CDR3 is TGTGCCAGGGGGGACAGGGAGACCCATAACTATGGCTACACCTTC. Translating gives CARGDRETHNYGYTF.

This clonotype was seen many times. The chain is built from TRBV6-5 and TRBJ1-1; TRBD1 is a possible D gene (6 bases). Germline CDR1 reads MNHEY; CDR2 reads SVGAGI. Trimming removed 7 bases from V and 6 bases from J, with 18 bases in between. The length of the CDR3 is 14 residues. The CDR3, as DNA: TGTGCCAGCATGTACAGGGAAGTCAGGTCTGAAGCTTTCTTT. It specifies CASMYREVRSEAFF.

The table lists this clonotype with many counts. The J gene is TRBJ2-2, the V gene TRBV5-6; D is ambiguous. V gave up 5 bases and J gave up 2 bases, with 10 bases separating them. Germline values: CDR1 SGHDT, CDR2 YYEEEE. The CDR3 has 14 amino acids. CDR3 DNA sequence: TGTGCCAGCAGAAAAGGACCCAACACCGGGGAGCTGTTTTTT. It translates to CASRKGPNTGELFF.

The chain combines TRBV6-1 with TRBJ1-1; D not resolved. Germline CDR1 MNHNS, CDR2 SASEGT. The CDR3 is made up of 12 amino acids. V lost 7 bases and J 1 base, leaving 7 bases between the germline ends. As DNA, the CDR3 is TGTGCCAGCACCACCGAGAACACTGAAGCTTTCTTT. Its translation is CASTTENTEAFF.

This clonotype was detected many times. The V gene is TRBV5-4, the J gene TRBJ2-5, with D perhaps TRBD2 (7 bases). Trimming shortened V by 4 bases and J by 4 bases, and 14 bases separated the two germline ends. The CDR3 is made up of 14 amino acids. Germline V gives CDR1 SGHNT, CDR2 YYREEE (reference sequence). CDR3 DNA sequence: TGTGCCAGCAGCGAGGGGGGGGTTGGAGAGACCCAGTACTTC. Protein: CASSEGGVGETQYF.

This clonotype has at least ten counts. The chain combines TRBV20-1 with TRBJ2-5; 7 nucleotides match TRBD1. Per the germline V gene, CDR1 is DFQATT and CDR2 is SNEGSKA (reference sequence). Trimming took 2 bases from V and 5 from J; bases not matched to a gene: 8. The CDR3 contains 14 residues. The CDR3 sequence: CSARPGQLMETQYF. The CDR3 DNA follows: TGCAGTGCTAGACCGGGACAGTTGATGGAGACCCAGTACTTC.

This clonotype was counted at least ten times. The rearrangement uses TRBV4-2 and TRBJ2-5; D may correspond to TRBD1 or TRBD2 (5 bases each). Germline CDR1 is LGHNA and CDR2 is YNFKEQ. Deletions cut 3 bases from V and 2 bases from J, with 13 bases between. The CDR3 runs 15 residues. The DNA for the CDR3 is TGTGCCAGCAGCCAGGGACCCGTTCCACAAGAGACCCAGTACTTC. Its translation: CASSQGPVPQETQYF.

V usage is TRBV12-3 or TRBV12-4 and J usage is TRBJ2-7; tentatively, D is TRBD1 (6 bases). The CDR3 covers 14 residues. V shed 3 bases and J shed 2 bases, with 11 bases lying between them. CDR3 sequence (DNA): TGTGCCAGCAGTTTGACAGGAACAACCTACGAGCAGTACTTC. This codes for CASSLTGTTYEQYF.

V usage is TRBV28 and J usage is TRBJ2-7; 9 bases match TRBD2. The V and J ends lost 3 bases and 1 base, in that order; junction bases with no gene match: 22. Germline values: CDR1 MDHEN, CDR2 SYDVKM. The CDR3 is 21 residues long. In DNA form, the CDR3 reads TGTGCCAGCAGTTTGCCCACTCCCGGGGAGCGGGGGGAATCGAATTCCTACGAGCAGTACTTC. Translation gives CASSLPTPGERGESNSYEQYF.

This clonotype appeared many times. J is TRBJ2-6 and V is TRBV27, with D possibly being TRBD1 or TRBD2 (5 bases each). The CDR3 is made up of 17 amino acids. CDR1 and CDR2 from the germline V gene are MNHEY and SMNVEV (reference sequence). Trimming removed 5 bases at V and 0 bases at J, with 14 bases between. The CDR3 spells CASSPGTVSSGANVLTF. The CDR3 coding sequence is TGTGCCAGCAGTCCCGGGACGGTGAGCTCTGGGGCCAACGTCCTGACTTTC.

This clonotype has ten or more counts. V is TRBV2 and J is TRBJ2-5; D perhaps matches TRBD2 (5 bases). This CDR3 has 14 residues. Germline V gene sequence: CDR1 SNHLY, CDR2 FYNNEI. The V end was cut by 6 bases, the J end by 3 bases, with 14 bases between. In DNA form, the CDR3 reads TGTGCCAGCAGGGGAGAGGGTCCGGAAGAGACCCAGTACTTC. It codes for CASRGEGPEETQYF.

This clonotype has just a few counts. The rearrangement joins TRBV18 to TRBJ1-1; TRBD1 matches 8 bases. This CDR3 contains 14 residues. Germline CDR1 is KGHSH and CDR2 is LQKENI. The J segment lost 5 bases and the V segment lost 5 bases, leaving 7 bases of the junction unmatched. CDR3 in DNA: TGTGCCAGCTCATCGACAGGGGATGGGACTGAAGCTTTCTTT. This translates into CASSSTGDGTEAFF.

This clonotype has at least ten counts. V gene TRBV6-1 combines with J gene TRBJ2-2; the match to TRBD1 covers 8 bases. Germline assignment: CDR1 MNHNS and CDR2 SASEGT. V shed 6 bases, J shed 1 base, and the junction held 1 base outside the gene matches. This CDR3 region has 14 residues. The CDR3 sequence is CASRDRGNTGELFF. CDR3 coding DNA: TGTGCCAGCAGAGACAGGGGGAACACCGGGGAGCTGTTTTTT.